Below, 15 T cell receptor beta chains from the same sample are listed, as sequenced in a study of T cells in Graves' hyperthyroidism and ophthalmopathy. Amplified regions were TCR beta CDR3 sequences from RNA transcripts. First-round RT-PCR of the TCR CDR3 relied on the HTBI primer set. MiXCR, applied by TCRdb to the multiplex PCR reads, yields one record per CDR3 protein. The table has approximately 560,000 distinct CDR3 sequences, 15% to 19% seen once. The specimen sequenced was blood. The origin of the receptors is a woman under 40 with Graves' hyperthyroidism.

V gene TRBV6-5 combines with J gene TRBJ1-5, with D unresolved. Germline lookup yields CDR1 MNHEY and CDR2 SVGAGI. The CDR3 is made up of 13 amino acids. V gave up 2 bases and J gave up 6 bases, with 8 bases separating them. The CDR3 DNA sequence: TGTGCCAGCAGTTACGACGCTACTCAGCCCCAGCATTTT. Its translation: CASSYDATQPQHF.

This clonotype came up a few times. The chain links TRBV4-2 to TRBJ1-2, with D perhaps matching TRBD1 (6 bases). CDR1 is LGHNA and CDR2 is YNFKEQ in the germline V gene. V lost 0 bases and J 0 bases, leaving 20 bases between the germline ends. CDR3 length: 19 amino acids. The CDR3 reads CASSQDWGDGGATNYGYTF. The CDR3 DNA reads TGTGCCAGCAGCCAAGATTGGGGCGATGGGGGGGCCACTAACTATGGCTACACCTTC.

This clonotype was seen repeatedly, ten times or more. J is TRBJ2-7 and V is TRBV7-9, with TRBD2 matching over 7 bases. V dropped 6 bases and J dropped 7; count of bases not matched to a gene: 9. Germline values: CDR1 SEHNR, CDR2 FQNEAQ (reference sequence). The CDR3 sequence is 13 residues long. As DNA, the CDR3 is TGTGCCAGCAGGCTCGGGACTACAGCTGAGCAGTACTTC. It yields the protein CASRLGTTAEQYF.

This clonotype turned up a few times. The chain has TRBV2 and TRBJ2-7; D is undetermined. The CDR3 is 13 amino acids. V lost 5 bases, J lost 6 bases, and 14 bases lay in between. Germline assignment: CDR1 SNHLY and CDR2 FYNNEI. Here the CDR3 reads CASSSARTREQYF. The CDR3 nucleotides read TGTGCCAGCAGTTCCGCTAGGACGCGCGAGCAGTACTTC. Combining the CDR3 with reference TRBV2 and TRBJ2-7 gives the whole variable domain EPEVTQTPSHQVTQMGQEVILRCVPISNHLYFYWYRQILGQKVEFLVSFYNNEISEKSEIFDDQFSVERPDGSNFTLKIRSTKLEDSAMYFCASSSARTREQYFGPGTRLTVT.

This clonotype was observed many times. The rearrangement links TRBV6-1 to TRBJ2-2; D unresolved. This CDR3 has 13 amino acids. V was trimmed by 0 bases and J by 6 bases, leaving 5 bases between them. The germline CDR1 and CDR2 sequences are MNHNS and SASEGT. CDR3: CASSEALAGELFF. DNA for the CDR3: TGTGCCAGCAGTGAAGCGCTCGCCGGGGAGCTGTTTTTT.

At least ten counts were recorded for this clonotype. The chain joins TRBV5-1 to TRBJ2-3; no definite D call. This CDR3 contains 11 residues. Germline-derived CDR1 and CDR2 are SGHRS and YFSETQ. V was pared by 1 base and J by 6 bases, with 3 bases between. The chain's CDR3 is CASSLMDTQYF. The CDR3, as DNA: TGCGCCAGCAGCTTGATGGATACGCAGTATTTT.

The table lists this clonotype with a few counts. The chain is built from TRBV6-5 and TRBJ1-3, with D possibly matching TRBD1 (6 bases). Between the trimmed V and J ends, which lost 0 bases and 0 bases, there was a span of 15 bases. This CDR3 is 18 amino acids long. Germline lookup yields CDR1 MNHEY and CDR2 SVGAGI. The CDR3 loop is CASSYSGTQSFSGNTIYF. The CDR3, as DNA: TGTGCCAGCAGTTACTCCGGGACACAATCTTTCTCTGGAAACACCATATATTTT.

This clonotype was picked up a small number of times. The V gene is TRBV9, the J gene TRBJ1-1, with D tentatively TRBD1 (5 bases). The CDR3 loop spans 16 amino acids. V was shortened by 0 bases and J by 2 bases, with 14 bases between the two germline ends. Germline V gene data show CDR1 as SGDLS and CDR2 as YYNGEE. The DNA for the CDR3 is TGTGCCAGCAGCGTAGAGTCTTTGGGGGATAACACTGAAGCTTTCTTT. Protein: CASSVESLGDNTEAFF.

Only a few counts were recorded for this clonotype. The chain has TRBV12-5 and TRBJ2-4; TRBD1 matches at 8 bases. CDR1 and CDR2 (germline): LGHNT, FRNRAP. The CDR3 runs 18 residues. Trimming took 5 bases from V and 1 from J; bases not matched to a gene: 13. CDR3 amino acids: CASGPPGRQGWAKNIQYF. DNA for the CDR3: TGTGCTAGTGGTCCCCCGGGGCGACAGGGGTGGGCCAAAAACATTCAGTACTTC.

The chain uses TRBV4-1 and TRBJ2-7; TRBD2 agrees at 8 bases. Germline V gene sequence: CDR1 MGHRA, CDR2 YSYEKL. The CDR3 length is 15 residues. J lost 3 bases, V lost 6 bases, and 10 bases had no gene match. The DNA for the CDR3 is TGCGCCAGCAGACTTACTAGCGGATCAAACTACGAGCAGTACTTC. It codes for CASRLTSGSNYEQYF.

This clonotype has just a few counts. The rearrangement links TRBV6-9 to TRBJ1-1, with D perhaps TRBD1 (6 bases). V lost 3 bases and J 4 bases, leaving 12 bases between the germline ends. Looked up from germline, CDR1 is MNHGY and CDR2 is SVAAGI. CDR3 length: 14 residues. Written as DNA, the CDR3 is TGTGCCAGCAGTTACGAGGGGGAAGGCACTGAAGCTTTCTTT. This codes for CASSYEGEGTEAFF.

As to this clonotype: A read error may be the cause here, since a much bigger clone is one base away. The genes are TRBV5-6 and TRBJ2-1; possibly TRBD1 for D (6 bases). CDR1 is SGHDT and CDR2 is YYEEEE in the germline V gene. This CDR3 is built from 14 residues. The DNA for the CDR3 is TGTGCCAGCAGCGGGGGACATTACTACAATGAGCAGCTCTTC. Translating gives CASSGGHYYNEQLF. Variable domain in full (rest from reference TRBV5-6 and TRBJ2-1): DAGVTQSPTHLIKTRGQQVTLRCSPKSGHDTVSWYQQALGQGPQFIFQYYEEEERQRGNFPDRFSGHQFPNYSSELNVNALLLGDSALYLCASSGGHYYNEQLFGPGTRLTVL.

This clonotype appeared many times. The chain couples TRBV7-2 to TRBJ2-7; TRBD2 matches 11 bases. From germline, CDR1 is SGHTA and CDR2 FQGNSA. The CDR3 sequence is 16 residues long. With V trimmed by 0 bases and J by 0 bases, 1 base remained unmatched. This chain's CDR3 is CASSLATSGSSYEQYF. DNA of the CDR3: TGTGCCAGCAGCTTAGCCACTAGCGGGAGCTCCTACGAGCAGTACTTC.

The gene calls are TRBV4-1 and TRBJ1-6, with D tentatively TRBD1 (5 bases). V was clipped by 1 base and J by 4 bases, with 14 bases between them. Germline lookup yields CDR1 MGHRA and CDR2 YSYEKL. The CDR3 length is 17 residues. DNA of the CDR3: TGCGCCAGCAGCCAAGGTGGGACGGAAACTTATAATTCACCCCTCCACTTT. This encodes CASSQGGTETYNSPLHF.

This clonotype was seen a handful of times. The rearrangement links TRBV20-1 to TRBJ2-7; D is tentatively TRBD1 or TRBD2 (6 bases each). The CDR3 is 12 residues long. V was shortened by 5 bases and J by 3 bases, with 11 bases between the two germline ends. Germline CDR1 is DFQATT and CDR2 is SNEGSKA (reference sequence). CDR3 sequence: CSARGGLYEQYF. CDR3 coding DNA: TGCAGTGCTCGAGGGGGACTCTACGAGCAGTACTTC.